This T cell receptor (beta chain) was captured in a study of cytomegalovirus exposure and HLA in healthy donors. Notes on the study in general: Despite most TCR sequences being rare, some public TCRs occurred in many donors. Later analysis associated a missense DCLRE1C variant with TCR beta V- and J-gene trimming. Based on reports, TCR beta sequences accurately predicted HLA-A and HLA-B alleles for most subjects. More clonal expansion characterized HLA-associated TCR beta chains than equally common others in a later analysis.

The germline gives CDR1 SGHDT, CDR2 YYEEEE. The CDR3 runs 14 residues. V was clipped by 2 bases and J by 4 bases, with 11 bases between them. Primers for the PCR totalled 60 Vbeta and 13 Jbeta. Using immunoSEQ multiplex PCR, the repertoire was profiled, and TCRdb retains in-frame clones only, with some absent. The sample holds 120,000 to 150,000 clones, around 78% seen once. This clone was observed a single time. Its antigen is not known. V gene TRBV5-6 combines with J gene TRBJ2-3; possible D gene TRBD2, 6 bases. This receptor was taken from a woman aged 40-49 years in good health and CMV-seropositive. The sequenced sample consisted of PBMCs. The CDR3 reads CASSFGGRPDTQYF. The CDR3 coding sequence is TGTGCCAGCAGCTTTGGGGGGAGGCCAGATACGCAGTATTTT.